Presented here are 19 T cell receptor beta chains from one specimen sequenced in a study of cytomegalovirus exposure and HLA in healthy donors. 60 Vbeta and 13 Jbeta primers were used in PCR. Here immunoSEQ multiplex PCR was the method, and the copy in TCRdb shows in-frame clones only, minus some. Of some 270,000 clones listed, about four fifths are singletons. What was sequenced was PBMCs. All receptors derive from a girl aged 2 to 10 in good health and CMV-seronegative.

V gene TRBV7-9 combines with J gene TRBJ1-5; D is unclear. The CDR3 consists of 13 residues. Germline loops: CDR1 SEHNR, CDR2 FQNEAQ (reference sequence). The V and J ends lost 1 base and 7 bases respectively, with 8 bases between them. Here the CDR3 DNA reads TGTGCCAGCAGCTTAGATATCGTGCAGCCCCAGCATTTT. This codes for CASSLDIVQPQHF.

Points on this clone: The same CDR3 arises from other DNA sequences in this sample as well. This chain joins TRBV10-2 and TRBJ1-5; TRBD1 is a possible D gene (6 bases). This CDR3 region has 15 residues. Germline CDR1 is WSHSY and CDR2 is SAAADI. Trimming took off 6 bases at V and 4 bases at J, with 16 bases between the two ends. CDR3 sequence (DNA): TGCGCCAGCAGCCCCAGAGGGGGAGGGAATCAGCCCCAGCATTTT. This sequence encodes CASSPRGGGNQPQHF.

Here the CDR3 reads CAWLQGYNSPLHF. In nucleotides, the CDR3 is TGTGCCTGGCTCCAGGGATATAATTCACCCCTCCACTTT. J is TRBJ1-6 and V is TRBV30; weak D call: TRBD1 (5 bases). Germline V gene sequence: CDR1 GTSNPN, CDR2 SVGIG (reference sequence). CDR3 length equals 13 residues. V gave up 5 bases and J gave up 4 bases, with 9 bases separating them.

The chain joins TRBV9 to TRBJ2-7, with 8 bases matching TRBD2. The V gene's germline CDR1 is SGDLS and CDR2 YYNGEE. CDR3 size: 14 residues. The V segment lost 3 bases and the J segment 0 bases; nucleotides outside the gene matches: 2. CDR3 residues: CASSGSGSSYEQYF. The CDR3 bases are TGTGCCAGCAGCGGAAGCGGGAGCTCCTACGAGCAGTACTTC.

This chain uses TRBV27 with TRBJ2-5, with TRBD2 matching over 7 bases. The tail of the sequence fits TRBJ2-7 better, so the J call may be wrong. There are 14 residues in the CDR3. Germline CDR1 and CDR2: MNHEY and SMNVEV (reference sequence). The CDR3, as DNA: TGTGCCAGCAGTGGGGGGGGTAGGACCTACGAGCAGTACTTC. This sequence encodes CASSGGGRTYEQYF.

V usage is TRBV5-1 and J usage is TRBJ1-6; perhaps TRBD1 as D (6 bases). There are 15 residues in the CDR3. The germline gives CDR1 SGHRS, CDR2 YFSETQ. The V end was cut by 4 bases, the J end by 10 bases, with 18 bases between. The CDR3 sequence is CASSADGDKASPLHF. For the CDR3, the DNA is TGCGCCAGCAGCGCTGACGGGGACAAAGCCTCACCCCTCCACTTT.

The rearrangement joins TRBV2 to TRBJ2-3, with D possibly being TRBD1 (5 bases). CDR3 size: 15 residues. Trimming removed 3 bases at V and 8 bases at J, with 18 bases between. Germline CDR1 is SNHLY and CDR2 is FYNNEI. CDR3 coding DNA: TGTGCCAGCAGTGATCGGGTACCTTTAAGGGGTACGCAGTATTTT. Translated, it gives CASSDRVPLRGTQYF.

The J gene is TRBJ1-6, the V gene TRBV7-9, with D uncertain. The germline V gene encodes CDR1 SEHNR and CDR2 FQNEAQ (reference sequence). The germline V and J ends were trimmed by 6 bases and 3 bases, with 6 bases remaining between them. The CDR3 sequence is 13 residues long. CDR3 nucleotides: TGTGCCAGCAGAGAGGGCTATAATTCACCCCTCCACTTT. Protein product: CASREGYNSPLHF.

The V gene is TRBV11-2, the J gene TRBJ2-1; maybe TRBD1 (6 bases). Trimming pared 8 bases from V and 1 base from J, leaving 21 bases between. Germline V gene sequence: CDR1 SGHAT, CDR2 FQNNGV. The CDR3 covers 17 residues. This chain's CDR3 is CASGTAGGRVSYNEQFF. CDR3 DNA: TGTGCCAGCGGAACCGCTGGGGGCCGGGTATCCTACAATGAGCAGTTCTTC.

The V gene is TRBV29-1, the J gene TRBJ2-7, with D possibly being TRBD2 (5 bases). The CDR3 runs 13 residues. In germline, CDR1 is SQVTM, CDR2 ANQGSEA. The V end lost 4 bases, the J end lost 0 bases, and 10 bases lay between the germline ends. CDR3 in DNA: TGCAGCGTTGCTTTCGGGATCTCCTACGAGCAGTACTTC. Its protein is CSVAFGISYEQYF.

The rearrangement joins TRBV5-1 to TRBJ2-5; D perhaps matches TRBD2 (5 bases). The CDR3 contains 14 residues. Germline V gene lookup returns CDR1 SGHRS and CDR2 YFSETQ. Trimming took 3 bases from V and 1 from J, leaving 10 bases between them. The CDR3 region has the DNA TGCGCCAGCAGCTCCGGAGGAGCCCAAGAGACCCAGTACTTC. Protein sequence: CASSSGGAQETQYF.

The rearrangement uses TRBV14 and TRBJ1-6, with D perhaps TRBD1 (5 bases). The CDR3 runs to 15 residues. Germline V lookup: CDR1 SGHDN, CDR2 FVKESK. Trimming removed 0 bases at V and 8 bases at J, with 11 bases between. CDR3 region: CASSQDAGIDSPLHF. The CDR3 DNA sequence: TGTGCCAGCAGCCAAGATGCAGGGATCGATTCACCCCTCCACTTT.

This clone has just one count. This chain joins TRBV6-1 and TRBJ1-2; 9 bases match TRBD1. This CDR3 contains 15 residues. The germline V gene encodes CDR1 MNHNS and CDR2 SASEGT. The V gene end was trimmed by 11 bases and the J gene end by 2 bases; junction bases not matched to a gene: 12. Written as DNA, the CDR3 is TGTGCCGGAAATATAGTACAGGGGGCAAACTATGGCTACACCTTC. It codes for CAGNIVQGANYGYTF.

The chain joins TRBV27 to TRBJ2-1, with 7 nucleotides matching TRBD1. Germline assignment: CDR1 MNHEY and CDR2 SMNVEV (reference sequence). V lost 2 bases to trimming and J lost 4 bases; unmatched junction nucleotides: 2. The CDR3 contains 14 residues. Written as DNA, the CDR3 is TGTGCCAGCAGTTTACAGGGGGTATACAATGAGCAGTTCTTC. It encodes CASSLQGVYNEQFF.

The chain has TRBV28 and TRBJ1-5; 8 bases are shared with TRBD1. CDR3 size: 18 residues. CDR1 is MDHEN and CDR2 is SYDVKM in the germline V gene. V lost 3 bases and J lost 5; bases outside the gene matches: 15. CDR3 DNA: TGTGCCAGCAGTTTTTGGGGAACAGGGGGGAGAGGATATCAGCCCCAGCATTTT. Translating gives CASSFWGTGGRGYQPQHF.

J is TRBJ1-1 and V is TRBV5-8; TRBD1 matches at 10 bases. The length of the CDR3 is 16 residues. Trimming at V came to 4 bases and at J to 0 bases, leaving 6 bases not matched to a gene. The germline V gene encodes CDR1 SGHTS and CDR2 YDEGEE. CDR3 nucleotide sequence: TGTGCCAGCAGCGCCCGGGACAGGGGTATGAACACTGAAGCTTTCTTT. Protein: CASSARDRGMNTEAFF.

DNA for the CDR3: TGTGCCAGCAGTGACGGGAACTCCTACGAGCAGTACTTC. Amino acid sequence: CASSDGNSYEQYF. V gene TRBV2 combines with J gene TRBJ2-7; tentatively, D is TRBD2 (5 bases). Trimming shortened V by 3 bases and J by 0 bases, and 6 bases separated the two germline ends. CDR1 and CDR2 from the germline V gene are SNHLY and FYNNEI. The CDR3 extends over 13 amino acids. Complete variable domain (other parts from reference TRBV2 and TRBJ2-7): EPEVTQTPSHQVTQMGQEVILRCVPISNHLYFYWYRQILGQKVEFLVSFYNNEISEKSEIFDDQFSVERPDGSNFTLKIRSTKLEDSAMYFCASSDGNSYEQYFGPGTRLTVT.

This clone was counted only a few times. The chain joins TRBV7-6 to TRBJ2-7; TRBD1 aligns across 11 bases. J gave up 4 bases and V 5 bases, and 4 bases lay outside the gene matches. The V gene's germline CDR1 is SGHVS and CDR2 FNYEAQ. The CDR3 spans 14 residues. Written as DNA, the CDR3 is TGTGCCAGCAGCGTCCGGGACAGGGGGTACGAGCAGTACTTC. Its protein is CASSVRDRGYEQYF.

This sequence joins TRBV4-2 and TRBJ2-3; D not certain. Germline CDR1 is LGHNA and CDR2 is YNFKEQ. V dropped 1 base and J dropped 0 bases, with 8 bases sitting between them. The CDR3 loop spans 15 amino acids. DNA for the CDR3: TGTGCCAGCAGCCAAGTCTCACTAAGCACAGATACGCAGTATTTT. It encodes CASSQVSLSTDTQYF.